The TCR beta chain under discussion was sequenced for a study of blood T cells in healthy people across ages. V dropped 5 bases and J dropped 2 bases, with 13 bases sitting between them. The CDR3 runs to 14 residues. From germline, CDR1 is MNHEY and CDR2 SVGAGI. For this clonotype: What it recognizes is unknown.

Next came a second PCR, run for about 6 to 12 cycles, which used a sample-barcoded 5' primer along with a J-beta primer mix. Carrying 12 random nucleotides, a template-switch adaptor labeled each individual cDNA molecule. Each CDR3 protein is one row after TCRdb ran MiXCR on the 5' RACE reads. There are 730,000 or so distinct CDR3 sequences in the sample; 40% to 45% occur only once, and around a fifth lies in the top ten. Ranging in age from roughly 6 to 90, the donors were healthy Caucasian individuals from Russia. Each sample used at least 7 million PBMCs. Study-wide results and limits: Age showed a roughly linear inverse relationship with TCR beta diversity per million T cells.

Sequencing was done on a sample of blood. The clonotype comes from a woman aged 55-70 years in good health. This rearrangement joins TRBV6-5 to TRBJ2-7, with D hard to call. The CDR3, as DNA: TGTGCCAGCAGTCCCCAGGACCCTACCTACGAGCAGTACTTC. This gives the protein CASSPQDPTYEQYF.